These T cell receptor beta chains were read from a single sample in a study of cytomegalovirus exposure and HLA in healthy donors. Method: immunoSEQ multiplex PCR; TCRdb's copy keeps in-frame clones and lacks some. The repertoire holds 200,000 to 250,000 clones, about 83% seen once, with approximately 10% in the top ten. Specimen: PBMCs. Receptor source: a woman between 50 and 59 years old in good health and CMV-seropositive. CDR3s include the opening cysteine and the closing phenylalanine or tryptophan. D genes are given only for firm matches. Clone size is stated in some rows and not others, as once, few, many or a class when expanded.

size: once; D: .; J: TRBJ2-2; V: TRBV19; DNA: TGTGCCAGCACCCGAACGGACATTGGGGAGCTGTTTTTT; CDR3: CASTRTDIGELFF
size: .; D: TRBD1; J: TRBJ1-6; V: TRBV5-1; DNA: TGCGCCAGCAGCTTTGAGGGCAGGGGGAAACTTTCACCCCTCCACTTT; CDR3: CASSFEGRGKLSPLHF
size: .; D: .; J: TRBJ2-3; V: TRBV4-2; DNA: TGTGCCAGCAGCCAAGATTCCGCTAGGACGCAGTATTTT; CDR3: CASSQDSARTQYF
size: many; D: .; J: TRBJ2-4; V: TRBV6-5; DNA: TGTGCCAGCAGTTTGATACAGGCCCCAAACATTCAGTACTTC; CDR3: CASSLIQAPNIQYF
size: .; D: TRBD1; J: TRBJ1-2; V: TRBV11-2; DNA: TGTGCCAGCAGCTTATCAGGGGGGAATGGCTACACCTTC; CDR3: CASSLSGGNGYTF
size: .; D: .; J: TRBJ1-2; V: TRBV18; DNA: TGTGCCAGCTCACCAACCCCGACTAAAAGCTACACCTTC; CDR3: CASSPTPTKSYTF
size: .; D: .; J: TRBJ1-2; V: TRBV5-6; DNA: TGTGCCAGCAGCTCGGTTACTTCGGGAGGAGGGTTCGGCTACACCTTC; CDR3: CASSSVTSGGGFGYTF
size: .; D: .; J: TRBJ1-4; V: TRBV27; DNA: TGTGCCAGCAGTTTCGGGGGTACTAATGAAAAACTGTTTTTT; CDR3: CASSFGGTNEKLFF
size: .; D: .; J: TRBJ1-1; V: TRBV19; DNA: TGTGCCAGTAGTAAGATTGAACAGGACACTGAAGCTTTCTTT; CDR3: CASSKIEQDTEAFF
size: .; D: .; J: TRBJ2-2; V: TRBV7-9; DNA: TGTGCCAGCAGCTTAAACTCCGGGGAGCTGTTTTTT; CDR3: CASSLNSGELFF
size: .; D: .; J: TRBJ1-2; V: TRBV18; DNA: TGTGCCAGCTCTCTCCCCCCCAGTGAGGTTGGCTACACCTTC; CDR3: CASSLPPSEVGYTF
size: few; D: .; J: TRBJ1-5; V: TRBV19; DNA: TGTGCCAGTAGGTCGGTCAGGGATCGGAGCAATCAGCCCCAGCATTTT; CDR3: CASRSVRDRSNQPQHF
size: .; D: TRBD2; J: TRBJ2-2; V: TRBV19; DNA: TGTGCCAGTAGTATAGGGCCTAGCGGGGGGGCCGACACCGGGGAGCTGTTTTTT; CDR3: CASSIGPSGGADTGELFF
size: .; D: TRBD1; J: TRBJ2-3; V: TRBV19; DNA: TGTGCCAGTAGTATAGTAGGGGCAGGGGGTTTGAATACGCAGTATTTT; CDR3: CASSIVGAGGLNTQYF
size: .; D: TRBD2; J: TRBJ2-1; V: TRBV30; DNA: TGTGCCTGGAGCTTGGGACTAGCGGACTACAATGAGCAGTTCTTC; CDR3: CAWSLGLADYNEQFF
size: .; D: .; J: TRBJ2-7; V: TRBV30; DNA: TGTGCCTGGAGTACCTACTACGAGCAGTACTTC; CDR3: CAWSTYYEQYF
size: .; D: .; J: TRBJ2-5; V: TRBV7-8; DNA: TGTGCCAGCAGCACGAAGACAGGGAGGTTTCAAGAGACCCAGTACTTC; CDR3: CASSTKTGRFQETQYF
size: .; D: TRBD1; J: TRBJ1-1; V: TRBV9; DNA: TGTGCCAGCAGCGTAGTACAGGGGCGGACTGAAGCTTTCTTT; CDR3: CASSVVQGRTEAFF
size: .; D: TRBD1; J: TRBJ1-4; V: TRBV18; DNA: TGTGCCAGCTCGACCGGGACAGGGTTAGAAAAACTGTTTTTT; CDR3: CASSTGTGLEKLFF
size: .; D: TRBD1; J: TRBJ2-2; V: TRBV5-1; DNA: TGCGCCAGCAGAGAAACAACCGGGACAGTTAACACCGGGGAGCTGTTTTTT; CDR3: CASRETTGTVNTGELFF
size: .; D: TRBD1; J: TRBJ1-2; V: TRBV7-2; DNA: TGTGCCAGCAGCGCGGGGACAGTCTTTTATGGCTACACCTTC; CDR3: CASSAGTVFYGYTF
size: .; D: .; J: TRBJ2-3; V: TRBV5-6; DNA: TGTGCCAGCAGCTTGGATCTTACTAAAGATACGCAGTATTTT; CDR3: CASSLDLTKDTQYF
size: .; D: .; J: TRBJ2-1; V: TRBV28; DNA: TGTGCCAGCAGTCCAACAACAGGGTTGGGGAGCGATGAGCAGTTCTTC; CDR3: CASSPTTGLGSDEQFF
size: .; D: TRBD1; J: TRBJ1-4; V: TRBV18; DNA: TGTGCCAGCTCAAAAACGGGACAGGTTCGCGAAAAACTGTTTTTT; CDR3: CASSKTGQVREKLFF
size: few; D: .; J: TRBJ1-1; V: TRBV7-3; DNA: TGTGCCAGCAGCAATCAAGGGCAAGGGAGGACTGAAGCTTTCTTT; CDR3: CASSNQGQGRTEAFF
size: .; D: .; J: TRBJ2-7; V: TRBV19; DNA: TGTGCCAGTAGTATTATCGGGGAGTCCTACGAGCAGTACTTC; CDR3: CASSIIGESYEQYF
size: .; D: TRBD1; J: TRBJ1-2; V: TRBV18; DNA: TGTGCCAGCTCACGGGGACAGGGAGACTATGGCTACACCTTC; CDR3: CASSRGQGDYGYTF
size: .; D: TRBD1; J: TRBJ1-3; V: TRBV6-1; DNA: TGTGCCGGGGGGGACAGGGGGCGAGGAAACACCATATATTTT; CDR3: CAGGDRGRGNTIYF
size: .; D: .; J: TRBJ1-4; V: TRBV19; DNA: TGTGCCAGTAGCACCGACGTGGGGCAGCTTAATGAAAAACTGTTTTTT; CDR3: CASSTDVGQLNEKLFF
size: .; D: TRBD1; J: TRBJ1-2; V: TRBV5-1; DNA: TGCGCCAGCAGCTATACAGGGGTTAGGTCTGGCTACACCTTC; CDR3: CASSYTGVRSGYTF
size: .; D: .; J: TRBJ2-7; V: TRBV5-1; DNA: TGCGCCAGCAGCTACCTCACTCCGGGGAGCTCCTACGAGCAGTACTTC; CDR3: CASSYLTPGSSYEQYF
size: .; D: .; J: TRBJ2-5; V: TRBV7-3; DNA: TGTGCCAGCAGTATAAATACAGGGACACAGACCCAGTACTTC; CDR3: CASSINTGTQTQYF
size: .; D: .; J: TRBJ2-5; V: TRBV4-3; DNA: TGCGCCAGCAGCCTCACCTCAGGGCAGGGGGAGACCCAGTACTTC; CDR3: CASSLTSGQGETQYF
size: .; D: .; J: TRBJ2-1; V: TRBV2; DNA: TGTGCCAGCAGTCCTGACTGGACCTACAATGAGCAGTTCTTC; CDR3: CASSPDWTYNEQFF
size: few; D: TRBD1; J: TRBJ1-4; V: TRBV4-2; DNA: TGTGCCAGCAGCCAAGAGGGAGGGACAGGGGACGAAAAACTGTTTTTT; CDR3: CASSQEGGTGDEKLFF
size: .; D: TRBD1; J: TRBJ1-1; V: TRBV5-1; DNA: TGCGCCAGCAGCGGACATTTACAGGGGGCCATCACTGAAGCTTTCTTT; CDR3: CASSGHLQGAITEAFF
size: few; D: .; J: TRBJ2-1; V: TRBV19; DNA: TGTGCCAGCAGGCGGCGGGGCACCTACAATGAGCAGTTCTTC; CDR3: CASRRRGTYNEQFF
size: .; D: .; J: TRBJ2-7; V: TRBV18; DNA: TGTGCCAGCTCACAGGGCGGGCAGCTGACACTAAGCTCCTACGAGCAGTACTTC; CDR3: CASSQGGQLTLSSYEQYF
size: .; D: TRBD1; J: TRBJ2-5; V: TRBV5-4; DNA: TGTGCCAGCAGCTTTCGGGACAGGGGACCCACTGCAACCCAGTACTTC; CDR3: CASSFRDRGPTATQYF
size: .; D: .; J: TRBJ1-1; V: TRBV5-6; DNA: TGTGCCAGCAGCTTGACTGGCGGTTGGGACACTGAAGCTTTCTTT; CDR3: CASSLTGGWDTEAFF
size: .; D: TRBD1; J: TRBJ1-1; V: TRBV19; DNA: TGTGCCAGTAGTTTTCGACAGGGCTCTAACACTGAAGCTTTCTTT; CDR3: CASSFRQGSNTEAFF
size: .; D: TRBD1; J: TRBJ2-6; V: TRBV29-1; DNA: TGCAGCGTTAACGGGGACAGAGCTGGGGCCAACGTCCTGACTTTC; CDR3: CSVNGDRAGANVLTF
size: few; D: TRBD2; J: TRBJ2-1; V: TRBV29-1; DNA: TGCAGCGCCAGCGGGAGGTCTGCCTACAATGAGCAGTTCTTC; CDR3: CSASGRSAYNEQFF
size: .; D: TRBD2; J: TRBJ2-1; V: TRBV6-4; DNA: TGTGCCAGCAGTGGGGGCGGGGGCTCCTACAATGAGCAGTTCTTC; CDR3: CASSGGGGSYNEQFF
size: .; D: .; J: TRBJ1-1; V: TRBV5-1; DNA: TGCGCCAGCAGCTACGACGCGGGGTCCGCTGAAGCTTTCTTT; CDR3: CASSYDAGSAEAFF
size: few; D: TRBD1; J: TRBJ2-7; V: TRBV5-6; DNA: TGTGCCAGCAGCACCGACAGGGAATACCTCTCCTACGAGCAGTACTTC; CDR3: CASSTDREYLSYEQYF
size: .; D: TRBD1; J: TRBJ2-7; V: TRBV25-1; DNA: TGTGCCAGCAGTGAAGGGCCAGGGGGCCTCTACGAGCAGTACTTC; CDR3: CASSEGPGGLYEQYF
size: .; D: .; J: TRBJ2-2; V: TRBV7-2; DNA: TGTGCCAGCAGCTTAAGGAGCAGTCCGAACACCGGGGAGCTGTTTTTT; CDR3: CASSLRSSPNTGELFF
size: .; D: .; J: TRBJ1-4; V: TRBV11-1; DNA: TGTGCCAGCAGACCTACAGGGACAACTAATGAAAAACTGTTTTTT; CDR3: CASRPTGTTNEKLFF
size: once; D: .; J: TRBJ2-2; V: TRBV13; DNA: TGTGCCAGCAGCTTATTCCAGGGTAGGGCCGGGGAGCTGTTTTTT; CDR3: CASSLFQGRAGELFF
size: .; D: .; J: TRBJ1-5; V: TRBV27; DNA: TGTGCCAGCAGTTTCACAGGGAGGGAGAAGCCCCAGCATTTT; CDR3: CASSFTGREKPQHF
size: .; D: TRBD1; J: TRBJ1-3; V: TRBV5-1; DNA: TGCGCCAGCAGTTCTTTCGACAGGGCTGACACCATATATTTT; CDR3: CASSSFDRADTIYF
size: .; D: TRBD1; J: TRBJ1-3; V: TRBV4-3; DNA: TGCGCCAGCAGCCAAGCCCGGGACAGGGGCTCTGGAAACACCATATATTTT; CDR3: CASSQARDRGSGNTIYF
size: once; D: .; J: TRBJ2-7; V: TRBV19; DNA: TGTGCCAGTAGTATTATATCAGTCTCAAGTTCAGTTACACCCACCTACGAGCAGTACTTC; CDR3: CASSIISVSSSVTPTYEQYF
size: .; D: .; J: TRBJ1-1; V: TRBV7-2; DNA: TGTGCCAGCAGCTTAGCGCCGACAGATGAAGCTTTCTTT; CDR3: CASSLAPTDEAFF